The rows below give T cell receptor beta chains drawn from one sample of a study of early T cells in non-severe SARS-CoV-2 infection. One entry per CDR3 protein results from TCRdb running MiXCR on the 5' RACE reads. The table lists 87,000 or so distinct CDR3 sequences, 14% of them singletons. Sequences were obtained from whole blood. The receptors shown here come from an adult who was a healthcare worker with PCR-confirmed SARS-CoV-2 infection or an uninfected control (not recorded which). Each CDR3 is given with its conserved first and last residue. The D gene is left open where the match is weak. Rows give clone size only sometimes, using once, few, many, or a class for an expanded clone.

J gene	D gene	clone size	V gene	CDR3 DNA	CDR3 protein
TRBJ2-7	TRBD2	few	TRBV19	TGTGCCAGTAGTACCCGTGGGACTAGCGGTGGCTACGAGCAGTACTTC	CASSTRGTSGGYEQYF
TRBJ2-7	NA	NA	TRBV20-1	TGCAGTGCTAGGGGACGGGACTACGAGCAGTACTTC	CSARGRDYEQYF
TRBJ1-2	NA	many	TRBV10-3	TGTGCCATCAAGGCAGGGGACTATGGCTACACCTTC	CAIKAGDYGYTF
TRBJ2-1	TRBD2	few	TRBV7-3	TGTGCCAGCAGCTTTAGCGGGGGGCCTAACAATGAGCAGTTCTTC	CASSFSGGPNNEQFF
TRBJ2-2	NA	many	TRBV28	TGTGCCAGCAGGACCCCCGGGGAGCTGTTTTTT	CASRTPGELFF
TRBJ2-5	NA	many	TRBV20-1	TGCAGTGGTAGAGGGGCCGGTACTTCCCAACAAGAGACCCAGTACTTC	CSGRGAGTSQQETQYF
TRBJ2-7	NA	few	TRBV7-2	TGTGCCAGCAGCTTCGTCGGGGGACCTTACGAGCAGTACTTC	CASSFVGGPYEQYF
TRBJ2-1	TRBD2	NA	TRBV6-5	TGTGCCAGCAGGGTTAGCGGGGGGCCTAGTCATGAGCAGTTCTTC	CASRVSGGPSHEQFF
TRBJ1-6	TRBD1	many	TRBV10-3	TGTGCCATCACCCGGGACAGCGAGAACTCACCCCTCCACTTT	CAITRDSENSPLHF
TRBJ2-1	TRBD2	NA	TRBV20-1	TGCAGTGCTGGACTAGCTGCCAATGAGCAGTTCTTC	CSAGLAANEQFF
TRBJ2-5	TRBD2	NA	TRBV19	TGTGCCAGTTCCAGGACCGGGACTAGCGGGCGCCAAGAGACCCAGTACTTC	CASSRTGTSGRQETQYF
TRBJ1-5	TRBD1	few	TRBV7-2	TGTGCCAGCAGTTTATCACAGGGGGTCCTCCAGCCCCAGCATTTT	CASSLSQGVLQPQHF
TRBJ2-6	TRBD1	NA	TRBV6-5	TGTGCCAGCAGCTGGACAGGGTTTGGCTCTGGGGCCAACGTCCTGACTTTC	CASSWTGFGSGANVLTF
TRBJ2-3	TRBD2	few	TRBV28	TGTGCCAGCAGGCTACCACTAGCGGACACAGATACGCAGTATTTT	CASRLPLADTDTQYF
TRBJ2-7	NA	NA	TRBV9	TGTGCCAGCAGCGTTCTAACGGGGGAGGACTACGAGCAGTACTTC	CASSVLTGEDYEQYF
TRBJ1-5	NA	NA	TRBV7-6	TGTGCCAGCAGCTTAGATCAGAATCAGCCCCAGCATTTT	CASSLDQNQPQHF
TRBJ2-7	NA	NA	TRBV6-2/TRBV6-3	TGTGCCAGCAGACAGTTCCACGAGCAGTACTTC	CASRQFHEQYF
TRBJ2-3	NA	few	TRBV29-1	TGCAGCGTTGCCAGCGGAGCAGATACGCAGTATTTT	CSVASGADTQYF
TRBJ2-3	NA	few	TRBV10-3	TGTGCCATCAGTGAACCTGGGGCTAGCACAGATACGCAGTATTTT	CAISEPGASTDTQYF
TRBJ1-5	NA	few	TRBV28	TGTGCCAGCAGTAATGGACGGCTGACTGGAAATCAGCCCCAGCATTTT	CASSNGRLTGNQPQHF
TRBJ2-1	NA	few	TRBV20-1	TGCAGTGCTAGATTGGGCAATGAGCAGTTCTTC	CSARLGNEQFF
TRBJ2-1	NA	NA	TRBV9	TGTACCAGCAGCGTAGACGGGGTGCCATTAAATGAGCAGTTCTTC	CTSSVDGVPLNEQFF
TRBJ1-1	TRBD1	few	TRBV2	TGTGCCAGCAGTTTCCGGACAGGGACTGAAGCTTTCTTT	CASSFRTGTEAFF